This TCR beta chain came from a study of patients and donors after allogeneic stem cell transplantation. CDR3 length: 15 residues. Per the germline V gene, CDR1 is SGHKS and CDR2 is YYEKEE (reference sequence). The ends were cut back, 3 bases at V and 6 bases at J, with 19 bases in the middle. TCRdb called the RT-PCR reads again in MiXCR, with one record for every CDR3 protein. The sample consists of roughly 250,000 distinct CDR3 sequences, 13% to 15% of them appearing once. This sequence was found in a human donor who was either an allogeneic HSCT recipient or a stem cell or donor lymphocyte infusion donor (not recorded which). It is not recorded whose cells these are; they may come from a transplant donor. The J gene is TRBJ2-7, the V gene TRBV5-5; no reliable D call. The specimen was blood, either unsorted or a sorted T cell fraction (not recorded which). As DNA, the CDR3 is TGTGCCAGCAGCTGGGCTTGGGGTCCAGATGGCGAGCAGTACTTC. This gives the protein CASSWAWGPDGEQYF.